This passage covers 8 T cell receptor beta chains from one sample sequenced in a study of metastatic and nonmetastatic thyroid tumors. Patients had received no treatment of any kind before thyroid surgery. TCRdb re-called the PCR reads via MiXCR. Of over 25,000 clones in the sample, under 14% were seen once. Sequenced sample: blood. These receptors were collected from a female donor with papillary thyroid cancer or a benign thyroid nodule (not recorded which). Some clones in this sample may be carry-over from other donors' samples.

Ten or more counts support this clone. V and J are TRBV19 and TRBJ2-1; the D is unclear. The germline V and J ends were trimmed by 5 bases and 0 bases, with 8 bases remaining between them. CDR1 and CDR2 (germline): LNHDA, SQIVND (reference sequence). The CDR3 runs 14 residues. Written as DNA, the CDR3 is TGTGCCAGTAGTTCTCCCCACTCCTACAATGAGCAGTTCTTC. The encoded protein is CASSSPHSYNEQFF.

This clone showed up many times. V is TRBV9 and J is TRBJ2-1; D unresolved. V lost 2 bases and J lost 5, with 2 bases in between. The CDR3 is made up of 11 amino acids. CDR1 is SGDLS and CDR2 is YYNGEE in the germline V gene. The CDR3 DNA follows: TGTGCCAGCAGCGTCGACAATGAGCAGTTCTTC. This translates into CASSVDNEQFF.

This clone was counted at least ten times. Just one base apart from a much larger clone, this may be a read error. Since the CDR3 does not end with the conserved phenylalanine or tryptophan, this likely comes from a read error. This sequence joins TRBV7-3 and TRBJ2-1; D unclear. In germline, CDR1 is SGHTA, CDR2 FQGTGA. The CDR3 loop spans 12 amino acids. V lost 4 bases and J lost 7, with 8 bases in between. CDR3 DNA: TGTGCCAGCAGCTCGGGTGAGAATGAGCAGTTCCTC. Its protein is CASSSGENEQFL.

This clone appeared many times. CDR3: CASSRDIPNEQFF. Here the CDR3 DNA reads TGTGCCAGCAGCCGGGACATTCCCAATGAGCAGTTCTTC. The V call is TRBV7-9, the J call TRBJ2-1; possible D gene TRBD1, 6 bases. V lost 5 bases and J 6 bases, leaving 11 bases between the germline ends. Germline V gives CDR1 SEHNR, CDR2 FQNEAQ (reference sequence). This CDR3 is built from 13 residues.

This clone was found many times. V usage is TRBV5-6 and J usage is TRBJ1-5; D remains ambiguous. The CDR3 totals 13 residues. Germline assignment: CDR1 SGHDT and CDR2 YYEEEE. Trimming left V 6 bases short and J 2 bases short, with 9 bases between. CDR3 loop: CASTAWGNQPQHF. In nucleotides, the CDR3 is TGTGCCAGCACCGCGTGGGGCAATCAGCCCCAGCATTTT.

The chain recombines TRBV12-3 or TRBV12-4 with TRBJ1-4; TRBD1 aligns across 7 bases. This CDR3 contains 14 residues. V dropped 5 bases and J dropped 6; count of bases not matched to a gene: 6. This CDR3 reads CASSPQGLDEKLFF. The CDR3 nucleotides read TGTGCCAGCAGTCCACAGGGGCTTGATGAAAAACTGTTTTTT.

The CDR3 protein is CSARGAYEQYF. CDR3 in DNA: TGCAGTGCTAGAGGGGCGTACGAGCAGTACTTC. The gene calls are TRBV20-1 and TRBJ2-7; no reliable D call. CDR1 is DFQATT and CDR2 is SNEGSKA in the germline V gene (reference sequence). The CDR3 consists of 11 residues. With 1 base removed from V and 4 bases from J, the gap between germline ends came to 5 bases.

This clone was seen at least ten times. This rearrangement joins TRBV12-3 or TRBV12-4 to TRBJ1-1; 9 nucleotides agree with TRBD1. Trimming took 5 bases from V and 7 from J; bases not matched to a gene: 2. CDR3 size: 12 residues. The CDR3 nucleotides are TGTGCCAGCAGTGTGACAGGGGGTGAAGCTTTCTTT. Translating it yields CASSVTGGEAFF.